This T cell receptor beta chain was sequenced during a study of blood T cells in healthy people across ages. This clonotype has just a few counts. The CDR3 runs to 13 residues. In germline, CDR1 is SGHTA, CDR2 FQGNSA. V lost 4 bases and J 6 bases, leaving 10 bases between the germline ends. Combining a sample-barcoded 5' primer with a J-beta primer mix, a second PCR ran for 7 to 11 cycles. TCRdb redid the calling of the 5' RACE reads with MiXCR, one entry per CDR3 protein. The sample holds hundreds of thousands of distinct CDR3 sequences, more than 45% seen once. Sample: blood. The TCR was taken from a man aged 55 to 70 in good health. The chain employs TRBV7-2 and TRBJ1-5; D is unclear. CDR3 in amino acids: CASSSQAAQPQHF. CDR3 DNA sequence: TGTGCCAGCAGCTCCCAGGCGGCTCAGCCCCAGCATTTT.